A selection of T cell receptor beta chains follows, all from one sample in a study of CD8 T cells in Susac syndrome. TCRdb fed the immunoSEQ multiplex PCR reads into MiXCR, producing one record per CDR3 protein. The sample gives about 400,000 distinct CDR3 sequences, approximately 89% of which show up once; about 0.12% is in the top ten. The sample consisted of CD8+ T cells from PBMCs. The source is a human donor with multiple sclerosis. CDR3s leave out the opening cysteine and the closing phenylalanine or tryptophan. D genes are given only for firm matches. Size tells how often a clone was seen (once, few, many) or the class of an expanded clone, and some rows leave it out.

d_call: TRBD1; v_call: TRBV30; j_call: TRBJ1-1; clone_size: .; cdr3_aa: AWSLGTGLIEAF
d_call: .; v_call: TRBV2; j_call: TRBJ2-1; clone_size: .; cdr3_aa: ASSAVGVAGYNEQF
d_call: TRBD1; v_call: TRBV12-5; j_call: TRBJ1-2; clone_size: .; cdr3_aa: ASGLVDHRDSERGYT
d_call: .; v_call: TRBV10-1; j_call: TRBJ2-1; clone_size: .; cdr3_aa: ASSESFGGGPGDEQF
d_call: .; v_call: TRBV19; j_call: TRBJ1-2; clone_size: .; cdr3_aa: ASNEGPANYGYT
d_call: .; v_call: TRBV27; j_call: TRBJ1-5; clone_size: .; cdr3_aa: ASSLSIYSNQPQH
d_call: .; v_call: TRBV27; j_call: TRBJ2-2; clone_size: .; cdr3_aa: ASSDLAYTGELF
d_call: .; v_call: TRBV5-6; j_call: TRBJ2-5; clone_size: .; cdr3_aa: ASSYGRGQETQY
d_call: .; v_call: TRBV19; j_call: TRBJ2-7; clone_size: .; cdr3_aa: ASSIVGLPTYEQY
d_call: .; v_call: TRBV5-1; j_call: TRBJ2-1; clone_size: .; cdr3_aa: ASSPLQGLGNEQF
d_call: TRBD2; v_call: TRBV7-2; j_call: TRBJ2-7; clone_size: few; cdr3_aa: ASSWGLAGGFYEQY
d_call: .; v_call: TRBV6-6; j_call: TRBJ2-7; clone_size: .; cdr3_aa: AIRLPLHYEQY
d_call: .; v_call: TRBV10-2; j_call: TRBJ1-1; clone_size: .; cdr3_aa: ASSESTLGLTNTEAF
d_call: TRBD2; v_call: TRBV9; j_call: TRBJ2-7; clone_size: .; cdr3_aa: ASSVVTGGEQY
d_call: .; v_call: TRBV27; j_call: TRBJ1-2; clone_size: .; cdr3_aa: ASSFGTGHNYGYT
d_call: .; v_call: TRBV15; j_call: TRBJ1-3; clone_size: .; cdr3_aa: ATSRGSDIPGNTIY
d_call: TRBD2; v_call: TRBV6-2/TRBV6-3; j_call: TRBJ2-5; clone_size: .; cdr3_aa: ASSPGLAGVETQY
d_call: TRBD1; v_call: TRBV9; j_call: TRBJ1-2; clone_size: .; cdr3_aa: ASSVEVEIQGAEGYT
d_call: .; v_call: TRBV29-1; j_call: TRBJ1-1; clone_size: .; cdr3_aa: SVEGMGVMNTEAF
d_call: .; v_call: TRBV12-3/TRBV12-4; j_call: TRBJ2-7; clone_size: .; cdr3_aa: ASSPYRYEQY
d_call: TRBD2; v_call: TRBV29-1; j_call: TRBJ2-7; clone_size: .; cdr3_aa: SVGELAGGLTYEQY
d_call: TRBD2; v_call: TRBV7-8; j_call: TRBJ2-5; clone_size: .; cdr3_aa: ASSLVAGGWQETQY
d_call: .; v_call: TRBV28; j_call: TRBJ2-7; clone_size: .; cdr3_aa: ASKGDSHEQY
d_call: .; v_call: TRBV20-1; j_call: TRBJ1-1; clone_size: .; cdr3_aa: STGGETEAF
d_call: TRBD1; v_call: TRBV5-1; j_call: TRBJ2-1; clone_size: once; cdr3_aa: ASSFYFRDRGPVEQF
d_call: .; v_call: TRBV10-3; j_call: TRBJ2-2; clone_size: .; cdr3_aa: AIAGLPDTGELF
d_call: .; v_call: TRBV19; j_call: TRBJ1-1; clone_size: .; cdr3_aa: ASSVGATEAF
d_call: TRBD2; v_call: TRBV20-1; j_call: TRBJ2-1; clone_size: .; cdr3_aa: SARGTSGGKNEQF
d_call: .; v_call: TRBV12-3/TRBV12-4; j_call: TRBJ2-1; clone_size: .; cdr3_aa: ASSFSGDPYNEQF
d_call: .; v_call: TRBV28; j_call: TRBJ2-1; clone_size: .; cdr3_aa: ASSLSPGDEQF
d_call: TRBD2; v_call: TRBV3-1; j_call: TRBJ2-1; clone_size: .; cdr3_aa: ASSPPLTSGSSYNEQF
d_call: TRBD1; v_call: TRBV4-1; j_call: TRBJ1-2; clone_size: .; cdr3_aa: ASSQERTGEDGYT
d_call: .; v_call: TRBV3-1; j_call: TRBJ1-4; clone_size: .; cdr3_aa: ASSLRGRQANEKLF
d_call: TRBD1; v_call: TRBV27; j_call: TRBJ2-7; clone_size: few; cdr3_aa: ASSLVGTGTYEQY
d_call: TRBD1; v_call: TRBV30; j_call: TRBJ2-5; clone_size: .; cdr3_aa: AWSAPGQTQETQY
d_call: .; v_call: TRBV2; j_call: TRBJ1-1; clone_size: .; cdr3_aa: ASSTPLNTEAF
d_call: TRBD1; v_call: TRBV14; j_call: TRBJ1-5; clone_size: few; cdr3_aa: ASSQVSRGKYQPQH
d_call: TRBD2; v_call: TRBV30; j_call: TRBJ2-3; clone_size: .; cdr3_aa: AWSVLAGDTDTQY
d_call: .; v_call: TRBV29-1; j_call: TRBJ1-1; clone_size: .; cdr3_aa: SVEDGADLNTEAF
d_call: TRBD2; v_call: TRBV5-4; j_call: TRBJ2-7; clone_size: .; cdr3_aa: ASSLPEREGPDEQY
d_call: TRBD2; v_call: TRBV5-4; j_call: TRBJ2-7; clone_size: few; cdr3_aa: ASSFFAGEYEQY
d_call: TRBD1; v_call: TRBV14; j_call: TRBJ2-5; clone_size: .; cdr3_aa: ASSRQGWETQY
d_call: .; v_call: TRBV13; j_call: TRBJ2-3; clone_size: .; cdr3_aa: ASSHRQEETDTQY
d_call: TRBD1; v_call: TRBV7-9; j_call: TRBJ1-1; clone_size: .; cdr3_aa: ASRPGGGTEAF
d_call: .; v_call: TRBV5-4; j_call: TRBJ1-1; clone_size: .; cdr3_aa: ASSPGASTEAF
d_call: TRBD1; v_call: TRBV20-1; j_call: TRBJ2-7; clone_size: .; cdr3_aa: SAREPGQGFSYEQY
d_call: .; v_call: TRBV19; j_call: TRBJ2-1; clone_size: few; cdr3_aa: ASSPVSGNEQF
d_call: TRBD1; v_call: TRBV6-1; j_call: TRBJ1-1; clone_size: .; cdr3_aa: ASSERTGRNTEAF
d_call: .; v_call: TRBV4-1; j_call: TRBJ2-7; clone_size: .; cdr3_aa: ASRLWAGEAYEQY
d_call: TRBD2; v_call: TRBV4-1; j_call: TRBJ2-7; clone_size: .; cdr3_aa: ASSQDPTSEGSYEQY